This record concerns one TCR beta chain sequence. Its specificity is unknown. The protocol was immunoSEQ multiplex PCR, while the TCRdb copy is restricted to in-frame clones and leaves out a portion. The sample yields around 89,000 clones, 80% to 95% seen once. The data derive from a study of graft-versus-host responses after intestinal transplantation. Study-level background: Transplants were multivisceral, liver-intestinal, or isolated intestinal. Each patient got anti-thymocyte globulin induction, then tacrolimus and steroids for approximately 3 years. General study findings and limits: Graft-donor T cell macrochimerism coincided with high graft-versus-host to host-versus-graft clonal ratios in allografts. Recipient marrow contained GvH clones, some of which appeared first in ileum or blood.

Sequenced material: unstimulated CD8+ T cells sorted from spleen or lymph node cells, taken before transplant. The source of this sequence is a human donor who was the organ donor for an intestinal transplant.

The DNA for the CDR3 is TGTGCCAGCAGTTCAGGTAATGAGCAGTTCTTC. This gives the protein CASSSGNEQFF. The V call is TRBV2, the J call TRBJ2-1; D is ambiguous. This CDR3 region has 11 residues. CDR1 is SNHLY, CDR2 FYNNEI, per germline. The V end lost 5 bases, the J end lost 7 bases, and 6 bases lay between the germline ends.